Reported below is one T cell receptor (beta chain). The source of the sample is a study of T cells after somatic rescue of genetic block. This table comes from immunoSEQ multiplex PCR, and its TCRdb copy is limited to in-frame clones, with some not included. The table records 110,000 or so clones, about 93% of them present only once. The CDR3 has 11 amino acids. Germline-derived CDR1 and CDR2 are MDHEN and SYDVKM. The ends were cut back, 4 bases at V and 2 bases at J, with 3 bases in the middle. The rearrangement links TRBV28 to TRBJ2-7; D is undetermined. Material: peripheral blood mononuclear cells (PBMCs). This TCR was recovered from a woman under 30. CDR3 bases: TGTGCCAGCAGTTCCACCTACGAGCAGTACTTC. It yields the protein CASSSTYEQYF.